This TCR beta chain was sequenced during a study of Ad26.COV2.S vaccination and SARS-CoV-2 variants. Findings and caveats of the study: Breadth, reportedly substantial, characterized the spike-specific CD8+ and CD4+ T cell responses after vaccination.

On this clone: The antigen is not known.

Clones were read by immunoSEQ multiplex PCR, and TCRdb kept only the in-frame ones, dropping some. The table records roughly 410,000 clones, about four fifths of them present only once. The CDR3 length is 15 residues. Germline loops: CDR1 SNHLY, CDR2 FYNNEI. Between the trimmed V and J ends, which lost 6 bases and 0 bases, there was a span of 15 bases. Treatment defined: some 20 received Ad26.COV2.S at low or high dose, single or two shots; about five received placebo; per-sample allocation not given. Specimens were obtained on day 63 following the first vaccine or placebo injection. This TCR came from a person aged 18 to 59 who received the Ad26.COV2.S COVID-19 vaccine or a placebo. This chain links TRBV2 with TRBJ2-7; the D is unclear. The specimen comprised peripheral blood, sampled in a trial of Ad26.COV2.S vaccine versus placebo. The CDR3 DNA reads TGTGCCAGCAGACATACCAAAACCCGCTCCTACGAGCAGTACTTC. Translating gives CASRHTKTRSYEQYF.